This passage covers 9 T cell receptor beta chains from one sample sequenced in a study of blood T cells in healthy people across ages. It was with a sample-barcoded 5' primer and a J-beta primer mix that a second PCR of roughly 7 to 12 cycles was run. TCRdb processed the 5' RACE reads anew with MiXCR; each CDR3 protein has one entry. The sample includes about 1.6 million distinct CDR3 sequences, almost 35% of them seen just once. What was sequenced was blood. These receptors were taken from a woman aged 30 to 39 in good health.

This clonotype was seen many times. The V gene is TRBV12-3 or TRBV12-4, the J gene TRBJ1-1; no definite D call. The germline V and J ends were trimmed by 4 bases and 0 bases, with 6 bases remaining between them. CDR3 length equals 13 residues. The CDR3 here is CASSSGMNTEAFF. For the CDR3, the DNA is TGTGCCAGCAGTTCCGGGATGAACACTGAAGCTTTCTTT.

The chain is built from TRBV30 and TRBJ2-3; TRBD2 matches at 7 bases. V lost 3 bases, J lost 6 bases, and 9 bases stayed unmatched. Germline V gives CDR1 GTSNPN, CDR2 SVGIG (reference sequence). The CDR3 has 14 amino acids. The CDR3 spells CAWSENGGTDTQYF. DNA for the CDR3: TGTGCCTGGAGCGAAAACGGGGGGACGGATACGCAGTATTTT.

This clonotype was seen a handful of times. The V and J genes are TRBV20-1 and TRBJ2-7; D remains ambiguous. Between the trimmed V and J ends, which lost 5 bases and 2 bases, there was a span of 13 bases. The V gene's germline CDR1 is DFQATT and CDR2 SNEGSKA (reference sequence). This CDR3 is 13 amino acids long. The CDR3 nucleotides are TGCAGTGCTCCAGCCATAAGGGCCTACGAGCAGTACTTC. Its translation: CSAPAIRAYEQYF.

V usage is TRBV2 and J usage is TRBJ2-3, with 10 bases aligning to TRBD2. Germline loops: CDR1 SNHLY, CDR2 FYNNEI. With V trimmed by 6 bases and J by 3 bases, 6 bases remained unmatched. The CDR3 runs to 15 residues. The CDR3 DNA reads TGTGCCAGCAGGGGGACTAGCGAACAAACAGATACGCAGTATTTT. This gives the protein CASRGTSEQTDTQYF.

In its sample, this clonotype was seen a few times. This rearrangement joins TRBV20-1 to TRBJ2-7; 9 nucleotides line up with TRBD2. Trimming removed 5 bases from V and 4 bases from J; junction bases left unmatched: 6. CDR1 is DFQATT, CDR2 SNEGSKA, per germline (reference sequence). CDR3 length: 13 residues. In nucleotides, the CDR3 is TGCAGTGCTCGGGAAAGCGGGAGGTACGAGCAGTACTTC. Encoded protein: CSARESGRYEQYF.

This sequence joins TRBV27 and TRBJ2-3; D is perhaps TRBD2 (5 bases). The V end lost 5 bases, the J end lost 2 bases, and 11 bases lay between the germline ends. The germline V gene encodes CDR1 MNHEY and CDR2 SMNVEV (reference sequence). The CDR3 has 14 residues. CDR3 DNA: TGTGCCAGCAGTCGGGAAAGGGTCACAGATACGCAGTATTTT. Its translation: CASSRERVTDTQYF.

This clonotype was recorded a few times. The chain uses TRBV20-1 and TRBJ2-5; no clear D gene. CDR1 and CDR2 from the germline V gene are DFQATT and SNEGSKA (reference sequence). This CDR3 region has 11 residues. V was pared by 6 bases and J by 4 bases, with 9 bases between. The CDR3 DNA reads TGCAGTGCCAAATCGGGAGAGACCCAGTACTTC. Translated, it gives CSAKSGETQYF.

Comments on this clonotype: The junction differs from germline at one of its ends, possibly a read error. The chain joins TRBV2 to TRBJ2-7; D is possibly TRBD1 (5 bases). CDR1 is SNHLY and CDR2 is FYNNEI in the germline V gene. The CDR3 runs 13 residues. The CDR3 region has the DNA TGTGCCGGCAGTCAGGGCCCCTCCTACGAGCAGTACTTC. Translated: CAGSQGPSYEQYF.

CDR3 DNA sequence: TGTGCCAGTCGCTTGGGGACCTCTGGGGCCAACGTCCTGACTTTC. It translates to CASRLGTSGANVLTF. The rearrangement links TRBV6-5 to TRBJ2-6, with D possibly being TRBD1 or TRBD2 (5 bases each). The CDR3 runs 15 residues. Germline V CDR1 and CDR2: MNHEY, SVGAGI. V shed 9 bases and J shed 0 bases, with 12 bases lying between them.